This T cell receptor beta chain was sequenced for a study of blood T cells in healthy people across ages. Peripheral blood from each donor was collected in a volume of 8.5 to 10 milliliters. They isolated at least 6 million PBMCs from each sample. Samples each had at least 5.5 micrograms of total RNA extracted. A word on this clonotype: A read error may produce the germline difference seen at one junction end.

Germline assignment: CDR1 LGHNT and CDR2 FRNRAP. The CDR3 has 13 amino acids. Then a second PCR, running roughly 7 to 11 cycles, was carried out with a sample-barcoded 5' primer and a J-beta primer mix. TCRdb re-derived calls from the 5' RACE reads in MiXCR, one entry per CDR3 protein. The repertoire consists of about 750,000 distinct CDR3 sequences, with 40% to 65% occurring once and the leading ten covering 41%. The sequencing input was blood. This receptor was obtained from an elderly man in good health. The chain is built from TRBV12-5 and TRBJ1-2; D is uncertain. The CDR3 DNA is TGTGCTAGTGGTGTGGTCGTGGCCTATGGCTACACCTTC. Its translation is CASGVVVAYGYTF.